This T cell receptor (beta chain) is from a study of OX40 agonist ivuxolimab in advanced cancers. Study-level findings and limits: Relatively little clonal expansion, among the lowest observed, appeared in partial responders at 0.1-3.0 mg/kg. At 0.1 to 3.0 mg/kg and by week 6, clonal expansion occurred in CD4+ and CD8+ blood T cells.

To note about this clone: The target antigen is unknown.

Only in-frame clones appear in the TCRdb table, and some are missing; sequencing was by immunoSEQ multiplex PCR. The sample records roughly 100,000 clones, about 84% being singletons. Germline CDR1 is PRHDT and CDR2 is FYEKMQ (reference sequence). Trimming took 4 bases from V and 5 from J; bases not matched to a gene: 7. The CDR3 is made up of 17 amino acids. The rearrangement uses TRBV13 and TRBJ2-2, with 13 bases identical to TRBD2. Specimen: CD4+ or CD8+ T cells sorted from blood, collected in a trial of the OX40 agonist ivuxolimab. The source is an adult with an advanced solid tumor such as melanoma, head and neck, liver or kidney cancer. The CDR3 sequence is CASSYWTSGGPTGELFF. In DNA, the CDR3 is TGTGCCAGCAGCTATTGGACTAGCGGGGGCCCGACCGGGGAGCTGTTTTTT.